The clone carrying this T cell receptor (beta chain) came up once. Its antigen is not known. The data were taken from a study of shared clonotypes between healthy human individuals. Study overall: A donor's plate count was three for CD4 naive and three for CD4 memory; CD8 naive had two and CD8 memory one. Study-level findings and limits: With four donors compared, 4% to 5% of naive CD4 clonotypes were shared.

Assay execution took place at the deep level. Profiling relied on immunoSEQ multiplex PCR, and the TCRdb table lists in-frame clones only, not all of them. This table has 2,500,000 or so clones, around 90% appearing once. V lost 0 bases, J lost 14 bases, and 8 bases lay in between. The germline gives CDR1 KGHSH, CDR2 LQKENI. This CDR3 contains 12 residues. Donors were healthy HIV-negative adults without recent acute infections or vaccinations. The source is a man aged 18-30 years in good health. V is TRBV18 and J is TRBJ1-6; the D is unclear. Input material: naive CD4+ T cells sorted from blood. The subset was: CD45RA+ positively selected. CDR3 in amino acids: CASSPPDAALHF. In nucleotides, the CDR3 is TGTGCCAGCTCACCACCGGATGCGGCCCTCCACTTT.